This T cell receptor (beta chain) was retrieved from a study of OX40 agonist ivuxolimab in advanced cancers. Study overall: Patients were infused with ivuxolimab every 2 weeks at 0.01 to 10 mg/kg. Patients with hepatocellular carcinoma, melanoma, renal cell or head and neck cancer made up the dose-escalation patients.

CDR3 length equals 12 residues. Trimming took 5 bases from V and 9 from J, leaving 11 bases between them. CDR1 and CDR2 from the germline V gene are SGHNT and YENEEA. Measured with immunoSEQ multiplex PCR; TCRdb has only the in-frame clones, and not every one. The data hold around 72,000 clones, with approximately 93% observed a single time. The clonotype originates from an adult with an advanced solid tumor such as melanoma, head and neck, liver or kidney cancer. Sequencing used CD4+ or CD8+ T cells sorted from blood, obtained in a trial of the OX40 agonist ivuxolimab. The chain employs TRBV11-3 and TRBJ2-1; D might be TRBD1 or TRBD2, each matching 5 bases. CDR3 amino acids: CASSAHGGEQFF. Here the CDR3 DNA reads TGTGCCAGCAGCGCCCATGGGGGTGAGCAGTTCTTC.